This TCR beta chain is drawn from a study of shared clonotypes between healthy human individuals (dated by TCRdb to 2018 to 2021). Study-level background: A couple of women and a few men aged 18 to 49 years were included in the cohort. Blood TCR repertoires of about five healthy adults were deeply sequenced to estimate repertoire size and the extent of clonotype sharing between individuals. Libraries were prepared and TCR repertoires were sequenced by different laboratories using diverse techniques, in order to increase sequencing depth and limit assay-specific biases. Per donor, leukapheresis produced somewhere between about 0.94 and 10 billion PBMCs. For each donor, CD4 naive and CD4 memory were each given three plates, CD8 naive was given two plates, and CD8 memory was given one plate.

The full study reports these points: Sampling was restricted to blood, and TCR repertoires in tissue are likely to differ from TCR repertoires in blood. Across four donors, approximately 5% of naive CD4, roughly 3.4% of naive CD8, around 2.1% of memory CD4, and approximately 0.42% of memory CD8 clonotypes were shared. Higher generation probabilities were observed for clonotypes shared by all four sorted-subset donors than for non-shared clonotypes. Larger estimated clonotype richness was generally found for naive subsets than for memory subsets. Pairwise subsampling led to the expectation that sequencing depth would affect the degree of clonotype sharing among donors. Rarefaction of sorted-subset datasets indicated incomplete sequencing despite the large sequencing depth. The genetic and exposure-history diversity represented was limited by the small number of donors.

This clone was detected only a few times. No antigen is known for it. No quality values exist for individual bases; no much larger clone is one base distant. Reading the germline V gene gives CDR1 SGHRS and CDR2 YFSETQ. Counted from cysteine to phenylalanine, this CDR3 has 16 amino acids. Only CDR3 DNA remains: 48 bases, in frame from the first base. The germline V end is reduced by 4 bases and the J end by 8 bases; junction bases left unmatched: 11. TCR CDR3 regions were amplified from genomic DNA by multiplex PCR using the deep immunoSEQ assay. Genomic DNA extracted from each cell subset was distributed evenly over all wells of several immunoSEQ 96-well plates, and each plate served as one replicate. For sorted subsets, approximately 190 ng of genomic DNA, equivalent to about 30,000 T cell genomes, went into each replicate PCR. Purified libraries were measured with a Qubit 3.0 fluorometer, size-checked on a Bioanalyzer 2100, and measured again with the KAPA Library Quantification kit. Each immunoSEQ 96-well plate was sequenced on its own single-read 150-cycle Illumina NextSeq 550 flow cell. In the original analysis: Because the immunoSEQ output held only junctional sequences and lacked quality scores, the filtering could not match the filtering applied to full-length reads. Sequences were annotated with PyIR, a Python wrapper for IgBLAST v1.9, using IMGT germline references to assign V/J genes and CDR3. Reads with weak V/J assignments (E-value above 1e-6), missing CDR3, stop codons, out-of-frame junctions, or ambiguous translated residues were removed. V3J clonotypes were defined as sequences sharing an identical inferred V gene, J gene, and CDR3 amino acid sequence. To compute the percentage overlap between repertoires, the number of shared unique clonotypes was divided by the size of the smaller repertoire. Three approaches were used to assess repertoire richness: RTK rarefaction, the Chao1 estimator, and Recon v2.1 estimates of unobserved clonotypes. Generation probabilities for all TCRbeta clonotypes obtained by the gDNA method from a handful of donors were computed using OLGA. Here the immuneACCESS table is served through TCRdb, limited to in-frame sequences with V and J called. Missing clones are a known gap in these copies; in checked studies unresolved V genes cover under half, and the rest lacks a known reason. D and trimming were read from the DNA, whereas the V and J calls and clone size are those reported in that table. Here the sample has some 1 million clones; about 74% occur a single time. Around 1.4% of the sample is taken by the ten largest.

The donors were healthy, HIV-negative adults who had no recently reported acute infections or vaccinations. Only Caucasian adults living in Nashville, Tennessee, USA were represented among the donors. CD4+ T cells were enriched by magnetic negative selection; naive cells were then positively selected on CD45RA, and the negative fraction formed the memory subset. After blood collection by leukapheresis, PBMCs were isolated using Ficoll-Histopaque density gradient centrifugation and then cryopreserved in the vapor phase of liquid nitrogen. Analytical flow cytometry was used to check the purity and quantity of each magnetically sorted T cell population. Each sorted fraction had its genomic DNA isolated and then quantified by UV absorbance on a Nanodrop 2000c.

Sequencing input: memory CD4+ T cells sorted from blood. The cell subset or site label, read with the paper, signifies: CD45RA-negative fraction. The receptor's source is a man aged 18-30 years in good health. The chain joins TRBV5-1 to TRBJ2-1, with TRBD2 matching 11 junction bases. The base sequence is TGCGCCAGCAGCCCGGGGACTAGCGGAACGGGCGATGAGCAGTTCTTC. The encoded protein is CASSPGTSGTGDEQFF.